A single sample is the source of the 27 T cell receptor beta chains below, sequenced in a study of T cells in Graves' hyperthyroidism and ophthalmopathy. RNA transcripts yielded amplified TCR beta CDR3 regions. First-round RT-PCR of the TCR CDR3 relied on the HTBI primer set. TCRdb reanalysed the multiplex PCR reads using MiXCR and keeps one entry per CDR3 protein. Of fewer than 350,000 distinct CDR3 sequences listed, 18% are singletons. Specimen: blood. These receptors came from a woman in her forties with Graves' ophthalmopathy.

This clonotype was observed a few times. The chain joins TRBV11-1 to TRBJ2-7, with D tentatively TRBD2 (6 bases). In germline, CDR1 is SGHAT, CDR2 FQDESV (reference sequence). With 0 bases removed from V and 6 bases from J, the gap between germline ends came to 18 bases. This CDR3 comprises 16 residues. CDR3 in DNA: TGTGCCAGCAGCTTAGCGAGAGGAGGGGCTGCCCCCGAGCAGTACTTC. Translation: CASSLARGGAAPEQYF.

This clonotype has at least ten counts. The chain joins TRBV6-4 to TRBJ2-5, with 10 bases lining up with TRBD1. The CDR3 totals 18 residues. Germline-derived CDR1 and CDR2 are MRHNA and SNTAGT. V was clipped by 2 bases and J by 4 bases; unmatched bases: 13. CDR3 protein: CASSDGTGEWWVLETQYF. DNA of the CDR3: TGTGCCAGCAGTGACGGGACAGGGGAGTGGTGGGTATTAGAGACCCAGTACTTC.

This clonotype was counted at least ten times. This sequence joins TRBV4-1 and TRBJ2-5; D may be TRBD1 or TRBD2 (5 bases each). This CDR3 contains 16 residues. Germline-derived CDR1 and CDR2 are MGHRA and YSYEKL. V lost 2 bases, J lost 7 bases, and 20 bases lay in between. For the CDR3, the DNA is TGCGCCAGCAGCCAACTTCAGACCGGGACGCTGGTGACCCAGTACTTC. It encodes CASSQLQTGTLVTQYF.

This clonotype was seen repeatedly, ten times or more. A read error is possible here, since a much larger clone lies one base away. The chain combines TRBV5-5 with TRBJ2-2; 11 bases map to TRBD1. Trimming removed 5 bases from V and 5 bases from J; junction bases left unmatched: 5. Germline V lookup: CDR1 SGHKS, CDR2 YYEKEE (reference sequence). This CDR3 comprises 15 residues. In DNA, the CDR3 is TGTGCCAGCAGTTTCCGGGACAGGGGGACCGGGGAGCTGTTTTTT. As protein: CASSFRDRGTGELFF.

This chain joins TRBV30 and TRBJ1-2; D unclear. V lost 3 bases and J lost 5, with 7 bases in between. The CDR3 runs to 11 residues. Germline V CDR1 and CDR2: GTSNPN, SVGIG (reference sequence). CDR3 sequence (DNA): TGTGCCTGGAGCCCCTTGTATGGCTACACCTTC. It is translated as CAWSPLYGYTF.

A few counts support this clonotype. A much more abundant neighbour one base away suggests this may be a read error. This chain uses TRBV6-1 with TRBJ2-1, with TRBD2 matching 11 bases. From germline, CDR1 is MNHNS and CDR2 SASEGT. V was clipped by 8 bases and J by 3 bases; unmatched bases: 6. CDR3 length equals 15 residues. CDR3 amino acids: CASRRTSGSYNEQFF. CDR3 nucleotides: TGTGCCAGCCGCCGTACTAGCGGGAGCTACAATGAGCAGTTCTTC.

This clonotype has ten or more counts. This chain joins TRBV5-1 and TRBJ1-1, with 8 bases identical to TRBD1. Trimming at V came to 2 bases and at J to 1 base, leaving 4 bases not matched to a gene. Germline assignment: CDR1 SGHRS and CDR2 YFSETQ. This CDR3 contains 15 residues. The CDR3 region is CASSFPDRGNTEAFF. The CDR3 DNA sequence: TGCGCCAGCAGCTTCCCCGACAGGGGGAACACTGAAGCTTTCTTT.

This clonotype was seen a few times. V and J are TRBV7-3 and TRBJ2-3, with D unclear. Between the trimmed V and J ends, which lost 5 bases and 5 bases, there was a span of 14 bases. The length of the CDR3 is 14 residues. CDR1 SGHTA and CDR2 FQGTGA come from the germline V gene. CDR3 nucleotides: TGTGCCAGCAGCCGTTTCGGTGCCGGAGATACGCAGTATTTT. Protein product: CASSRFGAGDTQYF.

This clonotype was seen repeatedly, ten times or more. In nucleotides, the CDR3 is TGTGCCAGTAGTATTGGTTTTGAGGGCTCCTACGAGCAGTACTTC. Amino acids: CASSIGFEGSYEQYF. V usage is TRBV19 and J usage is TRBJ2-7; tentative D call: TRBD2 (5 bases). CDR3 length: 15 residues. The germline V gene encodes CDR1 LNHDA and CDR2 SQIVND (reference sequence). Trimming pared 3 bases from V and 0 bases from J, leaving 12 bases between.

This clonotype was observed at least ten times. Sequence at one end of the junction differs from germline and may be a read error. This chain links TRBV10-3 with TRBJ2-5; 7 bases map to TRBD1. Germline V gene data show CDR1 as ENHRY and CDR2 as SYGVKD. This CDR3 region has 16 residues. CDR3 amino acids: CATSEFWTGSQETQYF. The CDR3 region has the DNA TGTGCCACCAGTGAGTTCTGGACAGGCTCTCAAGAGACCCAGTACTTC.

There are many counts of this clonotype. This rearrangement joins TRBV20-1 to TRBJ1-2; a weak D match, TRBD1 (5 bases). This CDR3 contains 17 residues. CDR1 and CDR2 from the germline V gene are DFQATT and SNEGSKA (reference sequence). Trimming stripped 5 bases from V and 0 bases from J, with 22 bases between. The CDR3 region has the DNA TGCAGTGCTCCGGCATGGGGCAGGACATCAGCTAACTATGGCTACACCTTC. Residues: CSAPAWGRTSANYGYTF.

This clonotype was seen repeatedly, ten times or more. The chain joins TRBV27 to TRBJ2-2, with 8 bases aligning to TRBD1. Looked up from germline, CDR1 is MNHEY and CDR2 is SMNVEV (reference sequence). Trimming cost V 7 bases and J 5 bases; bases outside gene matches: 15. CDR3 size: 17 residues. In DNA form, the CDR3 reads TGTGCCAGCAAAATCTTTGGTCAGGGGGCGCTTACCGGGGAGCTGTTTTTT. It encodes CASKIFGQGALTGELFF.

This clonotype was seen many times. The V and J genes are TRBV4-3 and TRBJ1-1; D unclear. The V and J ends lost 0 bases and 0 bases respectively, with 8 bases between them. CDR3 length: 15 amino acids. The germline CDR1 and CDR2 sequences are LGHNA and YSLEER. Here the CDR3 DNA reads TGCGCCAGCAGCCAAGATTGGGCAGTGAACACTGAAGCTTTCTTT. As protein: CASSQDWAVNTEAFF.

Many counts were recorded for this clonotype. This rearrangement joins TRBV20-1 to TRBJ2-2; 9 bases line up with TRBD1. The trim removed 2 bases at V and 8 bases at J, leaving 12 bases unmatched. CDR1 is DFQATT and CDR2 is SNEGSKA in the germline V gene (reference sequence). The CDR3 is 16 residues long. In DNA form, the CDR3 reads TGCAGTGCTAGACAGGCCGGACAGGGGTTAACGGGGGAGCTGTTTTTT. Translating it yields CSARQAGQGLTGELFF.

This clonotype was counted at least ten times. The chain combines TRBV6-5 with TRBJ2-7, with TRBD2 matching 9 bases. This CDR3 region has 16 residues. Germline V gene data show CDR1 as MNHEY and CDR2 as SVGAGI. With V trimmed by 0 bases and J by 0 bases, 3 bases remained unmatched. CDR3 in DNA: TGTGCCAGCAGTTACTCGGGCGGGAGGGACTCCTACGAGCAGTACTTC. Its protein is CASSYSGGRDSYEQYF.

This clonotype came up many times. V and J are TRBV30 and TRBJ2-7; tentative D call: TRBD1 (6 bases). V shed 0 bases and J shed 5 bases, with 11 bases lying between them. This CDR3 region has 13 residues. Germline V lookup: CDR1 GTSNPN, CDR2 SVGIG (reference sequence). The CDR3 is CAWSVQGSHEQYF. The CDR3 DNA reads TGTGCCTGGAGTGTACAGGGAAGCCACGAGCAGTACTTC.

V gene TRBV6-1 combines with J gene TRBJ1-5, with 8 bases lining up with TRBD1. Germline CDR1 reads MNHNS; CDR2 reads SASEGT. This CDR3 contains 13 residues. The ends lost 8 bases at V and 4 bases at J; junction bases unmatched: 4. CDR3 residues: CASHDRGNQPQHF. The CDR3, as DNA: TGTGCCAGCCATGACAGGGGAAATCAGCCCCAGCATTTT.

This clonotype was counted at least ten times. V gene TRBV19 combines with J gene TRBJ1-5; D gene ambiguous. CDR1 and CDR2 (germline): LNHDA, SQIVND (reference sequence). Trimming cost V 4 bases and J 6 bases, with 10 bases left between them. This CDR3 has 13 residues. CDR3 in DNA: TGTGCCAGTAGTAGAGGGTGGCGTCAGCCCCAGCATTTT. The encoded protein is CASSRGWRQPQHF.

This clonotype was seen more than once but under ten times. The J gene is TRBJ1-1, the V gene TRBV20-1; 9 nucleotides align to TRBD1. Germline trimming cut 0 bases from V and 0 bases from J; bases unmatched to any gene: 8. CDR3 size: 17 residues. In germline, CDR1 is DFQATT, CDR2 SNEGSKA (reference sequence). The CDR3 is CSARDGDRVRMNTEAFF. CDR3 in DNA: TGCAGTGCTAGAGATGGGGACAGGGTGAGGATGAACACTGAAGCTTTCTTT.

This clonotype was seen many times. The chain carries TRBV11-1 and TRBJ2-7; the D gene is possibly TRBD2 (5 bases). The CDR3 covers 20 residues. V lost 0 bases and J 2 bases, leaving 26 bases between the germline ends. Germline loops: CDR1 SGHAT, CDR2 FQDESV (reference sequence). CDR3 DNA: TGTGCCAGCAGCTTAGCGCGTTTCGGTGGGAGTACCCTTCTTGCCTACGAGCAGTACTTC. The encoded protein is CASSLARFGGSTLLAYEQYF.

This clonotype was counted at least ten times. The chain employs TRBV20-1 and TRBJ2-7; 13 bases agree with TRBD2. The CDR3 covers 17 residues. CDR1 and CDR2 from the germline V gene are DFQATT and SNEGSKA (reference sequence). V lost 0 bases, J lost 6 bases, and 11 bases stayed unmatched. The CDR3 DNA is TGCAGTGCTAGAGATTATAGGACTAGCGGGAGTTGGGGCGAGCAGTACTTC. It codes for CSARDYRTSGSWGEQYF.

This clonotype was observed many times. The chain joins TRBV28 to TRBJ2-5; tentative D call: TRBD1 (6 bases). This CDR3 region has 14 residues. Per the germline V gene, CDR1 is MDHEN and CDR2 is SYDVKM. With 5 bases removed from V and 5 bases from J, the gap between germline ends came to 15 bases. Written as DNA, the CDR3 is TGTGCCAGCAGTCGCGACCAGGGGTGGGAGACCCAGTACTTC. It codes for CASSRDQGWETQYF.

The sample holds many counts of this clonotype. The V gene is TRBV6-1, the J gene TRBJ2-7, with TRBD1 identical over 8 bases. Per the germline V gene, CDR1 is MNHNS and CDR2 is SASEGT. The CDR3 totals 15 residues. Unmatched junction bases numbered 9, after V lost 6 bases and J lost 2 bases. This CDR3 reads CASSPGTGWTYEQYF. Here the CDR3 DNA reads TGTGCCAGCAGCCCCGGGACAGGATGGACCTACGAGCAGTACTTC.

This clonotype was counted many times. The rearrangement joins TRBV10-3 to TRBJ2-4, with D perhaps TRBD1 or TRBD2 (5 bases each). V lost 10 bases, J lost 2 bases, and 18 bases lay in between. The V gene's germline CDR1 is ENHRY and CDR2 SYGVKD. CDR3 length: 15 amino acids. The CDR3 DNA reads TGTGCCACCCGACCAGAGGGGTGGTCCAAAAACATTCAGTACTTC. Translation: CATRPEGWSKNIQYF.

This clonotype was counted at least ten times. The V gene is TRBV28, the J gene TRBJ2-2, with D possibly being TRBD2 (6 bases). The CDR3 totals 13 residues. Germline V gene lookup returns CDR1 MDHEN and CDR2 SYDVKM. Trimming cost V 8 bases and J 4 bases, with 11 bases left between them. This chain's CDR3 is CASRGSSTGELFF. For the CDR3, the DNA is TGTGCCAGCCGGGGGTCGAGCACCGGGGAGCTGTTTTTT.

This chain links TRBV20-1 with TRBJ2-5, with D perhaps matching TRBD1 or TRBD2 (5 bases each). The CDR3 totals 13 residues. V shed 5 bases and J shed 2 bases, with 12 bases lying between them. The germline gives CDR1 DFQATT, CDR2 SNEGSKA (reference sequence). CDR3 sequence: CSARTGAQETQYF. The CDR3 DNA is TGCAGTGCTCGAACCGGGGCGCAAGAGACCCAGTACTTC.

This clonotype was seen many times. The chain links TRBV19 to TRBJ1-1; no clear D. The CDR3 is made up of 13 amino acids. Germline loops: CDR1 LNHDA, CDR2 SQIVND (reference sequence). The V and J ends lost 2 bases and 1 base respectively, with 5 bases between them. The DNA of the CDR3 is TGTGCCAGTAGTATAACGCCGAACACTGAAGCTTTCTTT. It translates to CASSITPNTEAFF.